This T cell receptor (beta chain) was identified during a study of blood T cell repertoires in COVID-19. The overall study: Sources were T cells, B-cell-depleted T cells, or PBMCs; the material itself was cDNA or gDNA.

Per the germline V gene, CDR1 is LGHDT and CDR2 is YNNKEL (reference sequence). J was trimmed by 6 bases and V by 4 bases; bases with no gene match: 10. This CDR3 is 16 amino acids long. The authors' processing: Amplification of reference gene primers provided the estimated nucleated cell counts. Data came from immunoSEQ multiplex PCR; TCRdb stores just in-frame clones and leaves some out. The V and J calls and clone size are taken from that table; D and trimming were inferred from the DNA. The table includes about 44,000 clones, about 88% detected once. The chain links TRBV3-1 (or the pseudogene TRBV3-2) to TRBJ2-7; 12 nucleotides line up with TRBD1. This TCR derives from a man aged 65 to 79 with active COVID-19. Sequencing used peripheral blood. CDR3 residues: CASSPSGQGAHGEQYF. Here the CDR3 DNA reads TGTGCCAGCAGCCCCTCGGGACAGGGGGCGCATGGCGAGCAGTACTTC.